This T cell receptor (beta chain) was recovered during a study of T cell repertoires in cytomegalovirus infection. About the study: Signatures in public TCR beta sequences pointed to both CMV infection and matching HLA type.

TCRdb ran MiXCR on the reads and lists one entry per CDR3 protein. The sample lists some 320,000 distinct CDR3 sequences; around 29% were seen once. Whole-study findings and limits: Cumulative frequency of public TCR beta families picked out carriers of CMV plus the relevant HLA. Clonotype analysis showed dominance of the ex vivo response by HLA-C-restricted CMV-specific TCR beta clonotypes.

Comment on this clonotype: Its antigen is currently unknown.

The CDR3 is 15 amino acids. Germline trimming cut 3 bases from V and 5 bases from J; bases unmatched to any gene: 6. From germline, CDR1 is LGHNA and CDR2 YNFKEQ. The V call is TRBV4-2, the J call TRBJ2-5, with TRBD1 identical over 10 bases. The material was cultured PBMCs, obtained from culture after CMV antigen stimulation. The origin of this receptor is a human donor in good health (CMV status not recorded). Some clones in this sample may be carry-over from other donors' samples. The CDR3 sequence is CASSQDRGDLETQYF. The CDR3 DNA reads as TGTGCCAGCAGCCAGGACAGGGGGGACCTTGAGACCCAGTACTTC.